This T cell receptor (beta chain) was sequenced for a study of T cells after yellow fever vaccination (dated by TCRdb to about 2019). Context from the whole study: Libraries from fractions with low cell numbers were prepared with the SMART-Seq v4 Ultra Low Input RNA kit. Two healthy male donors, one aged 18 to 30 and one aged 30 to 40 years, made up the cohort. To track T-cell clones before and after primary and booster YFV17D yellow fever vaccination, bulk TCR alpha and beta repertoires were sequenced longitudinally. Blood was collected at multiple timepoints before and after primary and secondary immunization, and bulk PBMC replicates and cell subsets were isolated. Points the paper makes about the study in general: Most clones expanded after primary vaccination were re-detected after the booster (just under 97% of CD4 and 88% of CD8), suggesting broad memory maintenance. Because abundant contaminating clonotypes from the bulk population could be contained in FACS-sorted repertoires, computational filtering was required. The secondary T-cell response was found to be weaker but faster than the primary response, with a peak reached on day 5 rather than on day 15. Only a couple of donors were included in the study, so the extent to which the findings can be generalized is limited. A small share of clonotypes occurred in both CD4 and CD8 compartments, likely arising from convergent recombination.

This clonotype appeared many times. Its antigen is currently not known. The input lacks base qualities; no much larger clone sits a single base away. Reads for this sample came from an Illumina NovaSeq 6000. TCR cDNA was made using 5'RACE template switching, a step that added a universal primer site and unique molecular identifiers. Priming of cDNA synthesis was performed from both the TCR alpha and TCR beta constant segments. Library amplification used two PCR steps, and the second PCR step added sample barcodes and sequencing adapters. Sequencing of libraries was done on Illumina HiSeq 2500 (2x100 bp) or NovaSeq (2x150 bp). As for how the authors treated the data: MIGEC handled demultiplexing of reads and collapsing into UMI consensus sequences, while MiXCR performed V(D)J alignment. Clonotypes responding to the vaccine were identified with edgeR on replicate PBMC samples, with the criteria of FDR below 0.01 and a log2 fold change above 5 up to day 15. Each bulk clonotype was labeled CD4 or CD8 based on which sequenced repertoire, CD4 or CD8, contained the clonotype at higher abundance. TCRdb reran the public reads through fastp at Q25 and MiXCR, keeping productive beta chains. Rows are combined by CDR3 protein, so each entry shows the most common genes and DNA. None of the V and J calls come from the authors' own analysis; TCRdb made them. Within this sample are just over 250,000 distinct CDR3 sequences, with roughly 5.6% of them counted one time only. Clones ranked in the top ten supply 3% to 4% of the sample.

The junction shows trimming of 1 base on V and 10 bases on J, and the gene matches do not reach 8 bases of it. The germline V gene yields SGHDN for CDR1 and FVKESK for CDR2. The CDR3 covers 14 residues, taking in both the cysteine and the phenylalanine. The CDR3 DNA has 42 bases and is translated from base 1. The treatment or condition label for this specimen denotes: live attenuated yellow fever vaccine strain. A standard Ficoll-Paque protocol was used to isolate PBMCs from peripheral blood. CD4 and CD8 T-cell fractions were isolated with Dynabeads CD4 and CD8 positive selection kits. TriZol was used to extract RNA from bulk PBMCs, CD4 and CD8 fractions, and dextramer-positive and dextramer-negative fractions.

The sequence was obtained from a man aged 18 to 30 who received the YFV17D yellow fever vaccine. The chain uses TRBV14 and TRBJ2-3, with 7 central nucleotides matching TRBD1. The sample consisted of CD4+ T cells sorted from PBMCs, taken on the day of the yellow fever booster vaccination. CDR3 region: CASSQVLQGFAQYF. At the DNA level, the sequence is TGTGCCAGCAGCCAAGTTTTACAGGGGTTCGCGCAGTATTTT. The reference TRBV14 and TRBJ2-3 proteins fill in what lies around the CDR3, so the full variable domain reads EAGVTQFPSHSVIEKGQTVTLRCDPISGHDNLYWYRRVMGKEIKFLLHFVKESKQDESGMPNNRFLAERTGGTYSTLKVQPAELEDSGVYFCASSQVLQGFAQYFGPGTRLTVL.